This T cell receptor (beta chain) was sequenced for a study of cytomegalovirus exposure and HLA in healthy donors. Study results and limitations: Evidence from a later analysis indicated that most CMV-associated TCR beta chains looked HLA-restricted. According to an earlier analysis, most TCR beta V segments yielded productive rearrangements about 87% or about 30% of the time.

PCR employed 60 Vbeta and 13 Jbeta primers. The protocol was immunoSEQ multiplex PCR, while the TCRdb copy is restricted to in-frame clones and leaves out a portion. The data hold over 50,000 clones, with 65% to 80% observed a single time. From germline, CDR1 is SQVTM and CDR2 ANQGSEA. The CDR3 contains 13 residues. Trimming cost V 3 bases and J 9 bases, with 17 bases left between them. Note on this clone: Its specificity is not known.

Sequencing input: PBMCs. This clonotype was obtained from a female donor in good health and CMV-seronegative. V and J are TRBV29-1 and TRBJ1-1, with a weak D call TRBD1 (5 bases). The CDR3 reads CSVDRDSGRQAFF. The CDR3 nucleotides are TGCAGCGTTGATCGGGACTCGGGCAGGCAAGCTTTCTTT.